This TCR beta chain was captured in a study of T cells in Graves' hyperthyroidism and ophthalmopathy (dated by TCRdb to 2018 to 2020). The study in broad terms: Peripheral blood samples were taken at initial diagnosis, before any treatment was given. According to the paper, TCR Vbeta CDR3 sequencing was carried out on 120 to 150 peripheral blood samples, which came from approximately 43 ophthalmopathy, under 85 hyperthyroidism and about 17 progressor patients. After sampling, hyperthyroidism patients received methimazole starting at 30 mg daily, and ophthalmopathy patients received high-dose intravenous methylprednisolone. TCR V-J signatures able to tell the groups apart were searched for in a discovery cohort of more than 90 patients, of whom more than 40 had Graves' ophthalmopathy and roughly 59 had stable Graves' hyperthyroidism. Prospective prediction of ophthalmopathy was tested in an independent validation cohort of fewer than 20 hyperthyroidism patients and around 16 patients who later progressed to ophthalmopathy. The 90 or so discovery patients were randomly split 7:3 into training and test sets. In about 6 Graves' hyperthyroidism patients, the study also compared T-cell repertoires from thyroid tissue with T-cell repertoires from blood.

V drops 2 bases and J drops 1 base, leaving 14 bases in between. From the cysteine up to the phenylalanine, the CDR3 has a length of 16 residues. CDR3 DNA is the only sequence kept; it has 48 bases, read in frame from the first base. As encoded in the germline V gene, CDR1 is MGHRA while CDR2 is YSYEKL. Amplification of TCR beta CDR3 regions was carried out from RNA transcripts. The first round of RT-PCR for the TCR CDR3 was performed with the HTBI primer set and the Qiagen OneStep RT-PCR kit. Libraries were constructed in a second round of multiplex PCR, after which size selection and purification were carried out. Sequencing of the libraries was done on an Illumina HiSeq2000 using paired-end 100 bp reads. Per the source publication's procedure: SOAPnuke was used to process the raw data, throwing out any read that contained adapters or uncalled bases, had a mean Phred below 15, or lacked an exact constant-primer or identifier match. COPE v1.2.5 was used to merge high-quality paired reads, and clonotypes were defined as unique nucleotide sequences. MiTCR v1.1 was used to align the clonotypes against IMGT TRBV, TRBD and TRBJ reference segments. The analysis included only V-J combinations with a frequency above 0.0001, which together covered more than 98% of the repertoires. The TCS score was defined as F50 (clonal expansion) divided by E x V (chaos), with BLOSUM62-based TCRdist calculated between CDR3 peptides within each V-J. Welch's t-statistics and random forest reduced roughly 500 V-J features to roughly 13, which were used in a naive Bayes classifier (R e1071). TCRdb applied fastp at Q25 and MiXCR to the public reads, then kept only in-frame beta chains. Rows are combined by CDR3 protein, so each entry shows the most common genes and DNA. What appears here as the V and J calls and clone size reflects TCRdb's work, not the paper's. The sample table records approximately 360,000 distinct CDR3 sequences; 25% of these occur just once. Together, the top ten hold 73% of the sample.

This clonotype was detected a few times. The antigen this receptor binds is unknown. There are no base qualities to consult, and no much larger clone falls within one base. Overall results and qualifications from the work: A 13 V-J signature model separated ophthalmopathy from stable hyperthyroidism, with about 88% sensitivity and about 81% specificity in cross-validation and 80%/75% in testing. Sample size was not statistically predetermined, and blinding of investigators to group allocation was not performed. In validation, the model predicted progression to ophthalmopathy with around 71% sensitivity and roughly 75% specificity, a median of approximately 6.7 months before onset. Most expanded thyroid clonotypes (frequency above 0.001) were also found in blood, which suggests that blood repertoires may mirror thyroid immune responses.

Graves' hyperthyroidism was defined as stable when no progression to ophthalmopathy occurred over 18 months of follow-up. Hyperthyroidism patients were newly diagnosed, had a disease duration of under 2 months, and were aged 18 to 65 years. The study excluded patients with uncontrolled infections, other autoimmune diseases, pregnancy or lactation. Diagnoses were established on the basis of clinical symptoms, serum thyroxine and TRAb, thyroid ultrasound, and orbital computed tomography. PBMCs were isolated from more than 8 ml of fresh peripheral blood by Ficoll-Paque density gradient centrifugation. Trizol reagent was used to extract total RNA, and RNA quality was then checked on an Agilent 2100 Bioanalyzer.

The material sequenced was blood. The chain is assembled from TRBV4-1 and TRBJ1-1; possibly the D gene is TRBD1, per 6 matching bases. This clonotype was obtained from a man aged 50 or older with Graves' hyperthyroidism. The sequence in DNA is TGCGCCAGCAGCCAACCACCGGGGGGGGCGAACACTGAAGCTTTCTTT. Its protein product is CASSQPPGGANTEAFF.